The clone carrying this T cell receptor beta chain has just one count. Its matching antigen is unknown. The V and J ends lost 1 base and 0 bases respectively, with 10 bases between them. This CDR3 spans 16 amino acids. Germline V CDR1 and CDR2: MNHEY, SMNVEV (reference sequence). This record comes from a study of T cell responses to AZD1222 COVID-19 vaccine. The protocol was immunoSEQ multiplex PCR, while the TCRdb copy is restricted to in-frame clones and leaves out a portion. Seen here are 150,000 or so clones, more than 85% observed once, and the top ten hold roughly 1.6%. Overall study results and limits: Spike-specific TCR breadth rose after two AZD1222 doses, and depth rose as well. Baseline seropositives among AZD1222 recipients totaled only six or seven.

This sequence originates from an adult who received the AZD1222 COVID-19 vaccine. V is TRBV27 and J is TRBJ1-3, with D tentatively TRBD1 (5 bases). Sequenced here: peripheral blood, sampled 28 days after the second AZD1222 dose. The CDR3 reads CASSLFFGGSGNTIYF. DNA of the CDR3: TGTGCCAGCAGTTTATTTTTTGGGGGCTCTGGAAACACCATATATTTT.